Given below is one T cell receptor (beta chain) in context. Assay: immunoSEQ multiplex PCR; the TCRdb copy retains only in-frame clones and omits some. The table has some 150,000 clones, 85% to 95% seen once. The sample belongs to a study of control samples from healthy donors and cancer patients. This CDR3 contains 13 residues. V lost 1 base and J lost 12; bases outside the gene matches: 6. Germline V gene sequence: CDR1 SEHNR, CDR2 FQNEAQ (reference sequence). The source material was PBMCs. The sequence derives from a man aged 55-75 years with colorectal cancer. The rearrangement uses TRBV7-9 and TRBJ2-1, with 7 bases aligning to TRBD2. The CDR3 reads CASSLVGGGGQFF. CDR3 in DNA: TGTGCCAGCAGCTTAGTGGGCGGCGGGGGGCAGTTCTTC.